The T cell receptor beta chain described here comes from a study of T cell repertoires in cytomegalovirus infection (dated by TCRdb to between 2018 and 2021). For the study in its entirety: Donor HLA type was relevant to the analysis, because carriage of CMV infection together with the matching HLA type was indicated by public TCR beta signatures. Overall study outcomes, separate from this receptor: Carriers of CMV infection plus the relevant HLA type were discriminated by the cumulative frequency of public TCR beta family members in the study cohort and in an independent 352-donor cohort. The ex vivo response was dominated by HLA-C-restricted CMV-specific TCR beta clonotypes, which also provided the single most frequent clonotype in two of eight donors.

CDR1 and CDR2 are drawn from the germline V gene (reference sequence): SEHNR, FQNEAQ. CDR3 length: 12 amino acids, cysteine to phenylalanine. CDR3 DNA only is kept here, 36 bases in frame from base 1. Concerning this clonotype: What this receptor recognizes is not known. One end of the junction is discordant with germline, which a read error may explain.

The data were produced on an Illumina HiSeq 1500. TCRdb ran its own pipeline on the public reads, namely fastp trimming at Q25 and MiXCR clone calling, and kept in-frame beta chains. Rows matching on CDR3 protein sequence are summarized as one entry with the most common DNA and genes. This sample has under 150,000 distinct CDR3 sequences in its table, and more than 20% of those were observed once. 30% to 35% of the sample rests with the top ten. The chain couples TRBV7-9 to TRBJ2-1, and the D gene may be TRBD1, 5 bases matching. The sequence derives from a human donor in good health (CMV status not recorded). Some clones in this sample may be carry-over from other donors' samples. The sample was PBMCs, sequenced either directly or after in vitro stimulation (not recorded which). CDR3 region: CASSLQDNEQFF. The sequence in DNA is TGTGCCAGCAGCTTACAGGACAATGAACAGTTCTTC.